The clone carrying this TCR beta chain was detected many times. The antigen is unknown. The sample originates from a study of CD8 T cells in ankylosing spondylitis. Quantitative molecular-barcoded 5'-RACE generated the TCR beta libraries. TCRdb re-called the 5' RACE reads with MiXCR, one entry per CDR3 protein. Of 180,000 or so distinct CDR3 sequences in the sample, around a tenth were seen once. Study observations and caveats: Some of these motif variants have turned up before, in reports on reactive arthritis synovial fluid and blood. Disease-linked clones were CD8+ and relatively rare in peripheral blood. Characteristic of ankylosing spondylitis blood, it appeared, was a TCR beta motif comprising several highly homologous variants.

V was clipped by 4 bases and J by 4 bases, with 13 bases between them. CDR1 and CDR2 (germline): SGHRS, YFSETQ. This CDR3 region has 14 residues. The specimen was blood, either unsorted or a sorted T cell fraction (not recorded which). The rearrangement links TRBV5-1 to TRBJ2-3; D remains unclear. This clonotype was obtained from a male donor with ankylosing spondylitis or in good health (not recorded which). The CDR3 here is CASSPLTASDTQYF. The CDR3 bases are TGCGCCAGCAGCCCATTGACTGCGTCAGATACGCAGTATTTT.